The 6 T cell receptor beta chains in this list originate from one sample, sequenced in a study of T cells after yellow fever vaccination. MiXCR was run by TCRdb on the 5' RACE reads, yielding one entry per CDR3 protein. The profile shows 500,000 to 650,000 distinct CDR3 sequences, 9% to 15% of them singletons. Sequencing was performed on PBMCs, taken on the day of the yellow fever booster vaccination. Every receptor here comes from a man aged 25-45 years who received the YFV17D yellow fever vaccine.

This clonotype was found a few times. This chain joins TRBV7-9 and TRBJ2-5; 7 nucleotides agree with TRBD1. Germline-derived CDR1 and CDR2 are SEHNR and FQNEAQ (reference sequence). The CDR3 length is 15 residues. The junction had 6 bases not matched to a gene; V was cut back by 3 bases and J by 2 bases. The DNA for the CDR3 is TGTGCCAGCAGCTTCGACAGGGCATTACAAGAGACCCAGTACTTC. It encodes CASSFDRALQETQYF.

V and J are TRBV6-1 and TRBJ2-7; possibly TRBD1 for D (6 bases). The germline V gene has CDR1 MNHNS and CDR2 SASEGT. The CDR3 has 15 residues. Trimming pared 6 bases from V and 4 bases from J, leaving 19 bases between. The CDR3 DNA is TGTGCCAGCAGGGGTAGGGGACAAGCGCTGTACGAGCAGTACTTC. Translating it yields CASRGRGQALYEQYF.

The J gene is TRBJ2-1, the V gene TRBV28, with 9 nucleotides matching TRBD2. In germline, CDR1 is MDHEN, CDR2 SYDVKM. V gave up 5 bases and J gave up 7 bases; unmatched junction bases: 15. The CDR3 loop spans 17 amino acids. This CDR3 is CASSHPTGTSLANEQFF. In nucleotides, the CDR3 is TGTGCCAGCAGTCACCCTACCGGGACTAGCCTCGCTAATGAGCAGTTCTTC.

There are many counts of this clonotype. V and J are TRBV5-1 and TRBJ2-7, with TRBD2 identical over 8 bases. The CDR3 is 15 residues long. The V and J ends lost 4 bases and 3 bases, in that order; junction bases with no gene match: 9. CDR1 and CDR2 (germline): SGHRS, YFSETQ. The CDR3 DNA reads TGCGCCAGCAGCCCCAAATCGACTAGCGTCTACGAGCAGTACTTC. Protein product: CASSPKSTSVYEQYF.

CDR3: CSARAPLLTGRGQETQYF. As DNA, the CDR3 is TGCAGTGCTAGAGCCCCTTTGCTTACGGGCAGGGGACAAGAGACCCAGTACTTC. The rearrangement uses TRBV20-1 and TRBJ2-5, with D tentatively TRBD1 (6 bases). This CDR3 is built from 18 residues. V was clipped by 1 base and J by 2 bases, with 23 bases between them. Germline loops: CDR1 DFQATT, CDR2 SNEGSKA (reference sequence).

J is TRBJ2-1 and V is TRBV7-9, with 10 bases aligning to TRBD2. CDR1 is SEHNR and CDR2 is FQNEAQ in the germline V gene (reference sequence). Unmatched junction bases numbered 9, after V lost 6 bases and J lost 10 bases. The length of the CDR3 is 14 residues. CDR3 nucleotide sequence: TGTGCCAGCAGGCCTACTAGCGGGATCGGAGAGCAGTTCTTC. Encoded protein: CASRPTSGIGEQFF.